These T cell receptor beta chains were read from a single sample in a study of CD4 T cells in relation to SARS-CoV-2 and coronaviruses. Their antigens are not known. Only in-frame clones appear in the TCRdb table, and some are missing; sequencing was by immunoSEQ multiplex PCR. The sample has some 30,000 clones, 76% seen once. The sample taken for sequencing was CD4+ T cells from PBMCs, cultured in vitro. The receptors were sampled from a human donor in good health. CDR3s include the opening cysteine and the closing phenylalanine or tryptophan. The D gene is left open where the match is weak. Only some rows state a clone size, as once, few, many or a class for expanded clones.

clone size,D gene,J gene,V gene,CDR3 protein,CDR3 DNA
few,TRBD1,TRBJ2-7,TRBV2,CASKGTAYEQYF,TGTGCCAGCAAAGGGACAGCCTACGAGCAGTACTTC
once,TRBD1,TRBJ2-7,TRBV30,CAWSSDRAYEQYF,TGTGCCTGGAGTTCGGACAGGGCTTACGAGCAGTACTTC
-,-,TRBJ1-4,TRBV2,CASSAQINEKLFF,TGTGCCAGCAGTGCACAGATTAATGAAAAACTGTTTTTT
-,-,TRBJ2-2,TRBV7-2,CASTWTVNTGELFF,TGTGCCAGCACCTGGACAGTGAACACCGGGGAGCTGTTTTTT
-,TRBD2,TRBJ2-2,TRBV29-1,CSALRGGVNTGELFF,TGCAGCGCCCTACGGGGGGGGGTAAACACCGGGGAGCTGTTTTTT
-,-,TRBJ2-2,TRBV7-9,CASTPLTGELFF,TGTGCCAGCACTCCACTCACCGGGGAGCTGTTTTTT
-,-,TRBJ2-5,TRBV4-3,CASSQAPGVGRETQYF,TGCGCCAGCAGCCAAGCGCCAGGGGTGGGGAGGGAGACCCAGTACTTC
-,TRBD1,TRBJ1-5,TRBV18,CASSLDRESQPQHF,TGTGCCAGCTCACTCGACAGGGAGAGTCAGCCCCAGCATTTT
-,-,TRBJ1-1,TRBV6-4,CASSDSGRGVGEAFF,TGTGCCAGCAGTGATTCGGGCAGGGGAGTTGGTGAAGCTTTCTTT
once,TRBD1,TRBJ1-2,TRBV10-3,CAISVGQGNYGYTF,TGTGCCATCAGCGTGGGACAGGGGAACTATGGCTACACCTTC
-,TRBD1,TRBJ2-4,TRBV28,CASAKTGGRGNIQYF,TGTGCCAGCGCGAAAACAGGGGGACGAGGAAACATTCAGTACTTC
-,TRBD1,TRBJ2-5,TRBV11-1,CASSADRGRLETQYF,TGTGCCAGCAGCGCCGACAGGGGAAGACTAGAGACCCAGTACTTC
-,-,TRBJ1-2,TRBV13,CASSLGRSYGYTF,TGTGCCAGCAGCTTAGGACGGTCCTATGGCTACACCTTC
-,-,TRBJ1-6,TRBV30,CAWSGTANSPLHF,TGTGCCTGGAGTGGGACGGCGAATTCACCCCTCCACTTT
-,TRBD2,TRBJ2-5,TRBV5-4,CASSLSGGRGETQYF,TGTGCCAGCAGCTTAAGCGGGGGCAGGGGAGAGACCCAGTACTTC
-,-,TRBJ1-2,TRBV12-2,CASRLPGDYHGYTF,TGTGCAAGTCGCTTACCGGGAGACTACCATGGCTACACCTTC
-,-,TRBJ2-1,TRBV7-3,CASSLAGQSYNEQFF,TGTGCCAGCAGCTTAGCGGGACAGTCCTACAATGAGCAGTTCTTC
-,TRBD1,TRBJ1-5,TRBV7-8,CASSPLDRPLVHQPQHF,TGTGCCAGCAGCCCGCTGGACAGGCCACTAGTGCATCAGCCCCAGCATTTT
-,-,TRBJ2-7,TRBV7-2,CASSLNSGSYEQYF,TGTGCCAGCAGCTTAAATTCAGGGTCCTACGAGCAGTACTTC
-,TRBD2,TRBJ2-3,TRBV7-8,CASSQQPGLGTDTQYF,TGTGCCAGCAGCCAACAACCGGGACTAGGCACAGATACGCAGTATTTT
-,TRBD1,TRBJ1-3,TRBV6-1,CASSEIQGADTIYF,TGTGCCAGCAGTGAGATACAGGGGGCAGACACCATATATTTT
-,-,TRBJ2-5,TRBV12-3/TRBV12-4,CASSSYEQETQYF,TGTGCCAGCTCCTCTTACGAGCAAGAGACCCAGTACTTC
-,-,TRBJ2-2,TRBV4-2,CASSQVRGTGELFF,TGTGCCAGCAGCCAAGTTCGGGGTACCGGGGAGCTGTTTTTT
-,-,TRBJ1-1,TRBV25-1,CASRPQGGEAFF,TGTGCCAGCCGACCACAGGGAGGTGAAGCTTTCTTT
-,TRBD1,TRBJ1-6,TRBV5-4,CASSSRDRGRGSPLHF,TGTGCCAGCAGCTCCCGGGACAGGGGGCGCGGGTCACCCCTCCACTTT
-,-,TRBJ2-1,TRBV21-1,CASRKRDQASGRAVSSYNEQFF,TGTGCCAGCAGGAAAAGAGATCAGGCTAGCGGGAGGGCCGTGAGCTCCTACAATGAGCAGTTCTTC
few,-,TRBJ1-1,TRBV21-1,CASSLATGRGTEAFF,TGTGCCAGCAGTCTGGCGACAGGGCGAGGCACTGAAGCTTTCTTT
-,TRBD2,TRBJ2-3,TRBV11-3,CASSRAGVNTDTQYF,TGTGCCAGCAGCCGAGCGGGAGTTAACACAGATACGCAGTATTTT
-,-,TRBJ1-3,TRBV5-4,CASSTPGQESGNTIYF,TGTGCCAGCAGCACCCCGGGGCAAGAGTCAGGAAACACCATATATTTT
-,-,TRBJ1-1,TRBV4-1,CASSQPGRLNTEAFF,TGCGCCAGCAGCCAACCCGGACGGCTAAACACTGAAGCTTTCTTT
-,TRBD1,TRBJ2-7,TRBV7-8,CASSPTGAGEQYF,TGTGCCAGCAGCCCCACAGGGGCGGGCGAGCAGTACTTC
-,-,TRBJ1-5,TRBV7-2,CASSLAGDGQPQHF,TGTGCCAGCAGCTTAGCAGGGGATGGACAGCCCCAGCATTTT
-,TRBD2,TRBJ2-7,TRBV25-1,CASSEDSASGTYEQYF,TGTGCCAGCAGTGAAGATTCGGCTAGCGGCACCTACGAGCAGTACTTC
once,-,TRBJ2-3,TRBV10-3,CAMSLRERSDTQYF,TGTGCCATGAGCCTCCGGGAAAGGTCTGATACGCAGTATTTT
-,-,TRBJ1-1,TRBV11-3,CASSSAENTEAFF,TGTGCCAGCAGTAGTGCTGAGAACACTGAAGCTTTCTTT
-,TRBD1,TRBJ2-5,TRBV6-5,CASSSRTGGPAETQYF,TGTGCCAGCAGTTCTCGGACAGGGGGCCCCGCAGAGACCCAGTACTTC
-,-,TRBJ2-7,TRBV2,CASSEGTESSYEQYF,TGTGCCAGCAGTGAAGGGACAGAAAGCTCCTACGAGCAGTACTTC
-,TRBD1,TRBJ2-7,TRBV4-3,CASSQAQGPYEQYF,TGCGCCAGCAGCCAAGCACAGGGGCCGTACGAGCAGTACTTC